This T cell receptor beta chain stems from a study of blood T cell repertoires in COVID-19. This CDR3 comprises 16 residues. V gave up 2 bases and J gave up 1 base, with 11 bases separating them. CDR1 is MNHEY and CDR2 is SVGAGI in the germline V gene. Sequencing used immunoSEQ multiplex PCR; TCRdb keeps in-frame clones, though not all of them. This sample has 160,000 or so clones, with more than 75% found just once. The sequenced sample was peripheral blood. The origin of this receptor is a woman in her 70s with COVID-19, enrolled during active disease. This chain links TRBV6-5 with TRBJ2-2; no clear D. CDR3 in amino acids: CASSYRAGRNTGELFF. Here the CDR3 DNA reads TGTGCCAGCAGTTACCGAGCAGGCAGGAACACCGGGGAGCTGTTTTTT.